This T cell receptor (beta chain) was captured by sequencing in a study of Ad26.COV2.S vaccination and SARS-CoV-2 variants. Study in general: It was the COV1001 Ad26.COV2.S trial arm that included the donor. In the study, Ad26.COV2.S was injected intramuscularly once, or twice 56 days apart.

Here immunoSEQ multiplex PCR was the method, and the copy in TCRdb shows in-frame clones only, minus some. The sample has 440,000 or so clones; nearly 90% are singletons. The germline V and J ends were trimmed by 2 bases and 8 bases, with 18 bases remaining between them. CDR1 is LGHDT and CDR2 is YNNKEL in the germline V gene (reference sequence). The CDR3 has 16 amino acids. Treatment noted: about 20 received Ad26.COV2.S at low or high dose, single or two shots; roughly five received placebo; per-sample allocation not given. Sampling was done on day 63 after the first vaccine or placebo injection. Vaccination used an Ad26 vector expressing Wuhan-strain SARS-CoV-2 spike.

Here the sequenced sample was peripheral blood, taken in a trial of Ad26.COV2.S vaccine versus placebo. The gene calls are TRBV3-1 (or the pseudogene TRBV3-2) and TRBJ1-4; D possibly corresponds to TRBD1 (5 bases). This receptor was identified in a person aged 18 to 59 who received the Ad26.COV2.S COVID-19 vaccine or a placebo. CDR3 sequence (DNA): TGTGCCAGCAGCCAATCAGGACAATTAATCGGCGAAAAACTGTTTTTT. Translation gives CASSQSGQLIGEKLFF.